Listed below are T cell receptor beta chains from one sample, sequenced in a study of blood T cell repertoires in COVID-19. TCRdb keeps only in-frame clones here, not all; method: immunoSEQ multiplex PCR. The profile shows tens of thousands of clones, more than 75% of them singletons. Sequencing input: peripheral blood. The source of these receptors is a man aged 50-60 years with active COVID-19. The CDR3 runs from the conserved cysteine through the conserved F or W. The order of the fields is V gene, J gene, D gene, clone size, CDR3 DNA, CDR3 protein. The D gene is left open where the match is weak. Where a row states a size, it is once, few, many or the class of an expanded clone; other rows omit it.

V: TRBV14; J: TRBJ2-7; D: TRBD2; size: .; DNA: TGTGCCAGCAGCCACCCTGCCGGACAGGGGACTAGCGGGAGCTACGAGCAGTACTTC; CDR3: CASSHPAGQGTSGSYEQYF
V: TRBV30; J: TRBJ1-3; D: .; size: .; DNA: TGTGCCTGGGCTTTCAGGCAGACCTTCTCTGGAAACACCATATATTTT; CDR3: CAWAFRQTFSGNTIYF
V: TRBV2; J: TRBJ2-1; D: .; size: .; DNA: TGTGCCAGCAGTGTGGAAGGACAAACTTACAATGAGCAGTTCTTC; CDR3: CASSVEGQTYNEQFF
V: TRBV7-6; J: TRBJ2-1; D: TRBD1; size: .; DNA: TGTGCCAGCAGCCCTAAGGACAGGGGGCAGGGTGAGCAGTTCTTC; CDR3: CASSPKDRGQGEQFF
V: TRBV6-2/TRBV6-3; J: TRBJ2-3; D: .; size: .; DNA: TGTGCCAGCACCCCCGGGGACACACGTCAGGATACGCAGTATTTT; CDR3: CASTPGDTRQDTQYF
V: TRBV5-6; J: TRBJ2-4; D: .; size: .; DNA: TGTGCCAGCAACGTAGGAGGGGTCGGCAAAAACATTCAGTACTTC; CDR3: CASNVGGVGKNIQYF
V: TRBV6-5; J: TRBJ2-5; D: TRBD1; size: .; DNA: TGTGCCAGCAGCCGGACAGGGAGTTGGCAAGAGACCCAGTACTTC; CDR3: CASSRTGSWQETQYF
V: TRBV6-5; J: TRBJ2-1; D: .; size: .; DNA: TGTGCCAGCAGTTACAGGAGCGAGTACAATGAGCAGTTCTTC; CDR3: CASSYRSEYNEQFF
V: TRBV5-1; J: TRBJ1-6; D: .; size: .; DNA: TGCGCCAGCAGCTTGGAGCGGTCACCCCTCCACTTT; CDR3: CASSLERSPLHF
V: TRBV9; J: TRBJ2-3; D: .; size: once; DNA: TGTGCCAGCAGCGTCACAGCGGATTCGCTCGATACGCAGTATTTT; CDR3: CASSVTADSLDTQYF
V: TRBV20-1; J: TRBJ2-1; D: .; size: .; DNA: TGCAGTGCTAGTCCCCCGCCGAGCTCCTACAATGAGCAGTTCTTC; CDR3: CSASPPPSSYNEQFF
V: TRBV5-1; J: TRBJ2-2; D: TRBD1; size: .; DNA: TGCGCCAGTGGGTTCGGGACAGCGAACACCGGGGAGCTGTTTTTT; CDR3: CASGFGTANTGELFF
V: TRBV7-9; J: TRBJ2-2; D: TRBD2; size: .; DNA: TGTGCCAGCAGCTACCGGACTAGCGGGAGTATTAACGGGGAGCTGTTTTTT; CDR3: CASSYRTSGSINGELFF
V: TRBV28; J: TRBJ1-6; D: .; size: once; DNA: TGTGCCAGCAGCTTACAGGGTCATTCACCCCTCCACTTT; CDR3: CASSLQGHSPLHF
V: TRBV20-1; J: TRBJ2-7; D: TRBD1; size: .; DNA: TGCAGTGCTAGTCCTAGGACAGGGGGTTCCTACGAGCAGTACTTC; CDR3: CSASPRTGGSYEQYF
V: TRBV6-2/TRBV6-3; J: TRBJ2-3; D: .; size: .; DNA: TGTGCCAGCAGTTCAGGGGGGGATACGCAGTATTTT; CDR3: CASSSGGDTQYF
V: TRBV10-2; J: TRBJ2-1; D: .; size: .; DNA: TGCGCCAGCAGTGAGTCGAAACCGACGAGGTACAATGAGCAGTTCTTC; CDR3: CASSESKPTRYNEQFF
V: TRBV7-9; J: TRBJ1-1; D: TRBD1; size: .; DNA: TGTGCCAGCAGCTTTTTACCAGGACAGGGACGGAACACTGAAGCTTTCTTT; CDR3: CASSFLPGQGRNTEAFF
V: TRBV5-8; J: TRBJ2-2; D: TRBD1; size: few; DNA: TGTGCCAGCAGGAGGGGACAGGGCCGCACCGGGGAGCTGTTTTTT; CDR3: CASRRGQGRTGELFF
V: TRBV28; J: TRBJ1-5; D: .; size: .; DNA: TGTGCCAGCAGTCCGACGGGGGGAGCGGGGCCCCAGCATTTT; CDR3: CASSPTGGAGPQHF
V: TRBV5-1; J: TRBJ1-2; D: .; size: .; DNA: TGCGCCAGCAGCTTGGCCTCGGACAGTTATGGCTACACCTTC; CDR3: CASSLASDSYGYTF
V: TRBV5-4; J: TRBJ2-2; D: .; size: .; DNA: TGTGCCAGCAGCTTGTCTGGGACTAACACCGGGGAGCTGTTTTTT; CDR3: CASSLSGTNTGELFF
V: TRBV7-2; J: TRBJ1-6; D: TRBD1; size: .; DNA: TGTGCCAGCAGCCCCGGAGGACAGGGTTATTCACCCCTCCACTTT; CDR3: CASSPGGQGYSPLHF
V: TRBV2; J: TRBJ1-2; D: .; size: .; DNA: TGTGCCAGCAGTAAAGACAGTAACTATGGCTACACCTTC; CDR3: CASSKDSNYGYTF
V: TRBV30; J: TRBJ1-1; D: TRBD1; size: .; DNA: TGTGCCGGGAGGGGCCCGACAGGGATGAACACTGAAGCTTTCTTT; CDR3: CAGRGPTGMNTEAFF
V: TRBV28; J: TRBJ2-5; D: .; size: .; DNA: TGTGCCAGCAGCTGGACTGAAGAGACCCAGTACTTC; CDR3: CASSWTEETQYF
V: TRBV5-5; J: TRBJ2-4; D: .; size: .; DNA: TGTGCCAGCAGCTTGGAAGTTTACGGACAGTTCAAGTTC; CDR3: CASSLEVYGQFKF
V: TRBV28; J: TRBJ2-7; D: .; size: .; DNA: TGTGCCAGCAGTTTGTTATACGAGCAGTACTTC; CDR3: CASSLLYEQYF
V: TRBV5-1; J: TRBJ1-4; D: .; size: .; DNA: TGCGCCAGCAGCTTCCAGGGAGGTGAAAAACTGTTTTTT; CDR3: CASSFQGGEKLFF
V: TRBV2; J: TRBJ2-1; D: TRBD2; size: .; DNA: TGTGCCAGCCACCTGGCGGGAGGACTCAATGAGCAGTTCTTC; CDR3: CASHLAGGLNEQFF
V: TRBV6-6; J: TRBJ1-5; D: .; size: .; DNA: TGTGCCAGCAGAGAATCGGGAGGCAATCAGCCCCAGCATTTT; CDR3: CASRESGGNQPQHF
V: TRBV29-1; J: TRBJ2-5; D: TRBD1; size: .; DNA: TGCAGCGTTGAAGTGGCGACAGGGGGCCTTTTTGGTGGGACCCAGTACTTC; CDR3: CSVEVATGGLFGGTQYF
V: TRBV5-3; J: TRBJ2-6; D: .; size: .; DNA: TGTGCCTCCCGGGAGTCTGGGGCCAACGTCCTGACTTTC; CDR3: CASRESGANVLTF
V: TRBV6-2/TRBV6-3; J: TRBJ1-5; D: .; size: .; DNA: TGTGCCAGCAGTAGGGAGGCGATTGAGCAGCCCCAGCATTTT; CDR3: CASSREAIEQPQHF
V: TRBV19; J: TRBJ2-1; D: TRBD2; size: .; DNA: TGTGCCAGTAGGCCCACTAGCGGTAATGAGCAGTTCTTC; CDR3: CASRPTSGNEQFF
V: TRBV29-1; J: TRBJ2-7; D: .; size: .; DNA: TGCAGCGTTTATAGGGGTGCCGAGCAGTACTTC; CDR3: CSVYRGAEQYF
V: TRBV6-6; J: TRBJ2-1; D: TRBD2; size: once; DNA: TGTGCCAGCAGCTCCAGCGGGAGTGAGCAGTTCTTC; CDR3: CASSSSGSEQFF
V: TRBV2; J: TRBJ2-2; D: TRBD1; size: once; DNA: TGTGCCAGCAGTGACAGGGGGCGGGAAGGGGAGCTGTTTTTT; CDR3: CASSDRGREGELFF
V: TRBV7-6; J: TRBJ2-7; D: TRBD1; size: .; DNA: TGTGCCAGCAGCAGGACTTCGGGACAGGGACCCTACGAGCAGTACTTC; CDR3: CASSRTSGQGPYEQYF
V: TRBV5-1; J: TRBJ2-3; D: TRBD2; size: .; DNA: TGCGCCAGCAGCAAGGTACCACCCGGGACTAGCGGGAGCGGTGATACGCAGTATTTT; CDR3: CASSKVPPGTSGSGDTQYF
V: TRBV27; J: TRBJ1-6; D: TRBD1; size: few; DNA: TGTGCCAGCAGTTTAATAGGGACAGGGGTAAATTCACCCCTCCACTTT; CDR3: CASSLIGTGVNSPLHF
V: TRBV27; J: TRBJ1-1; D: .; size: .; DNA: TGTGCCAGCAGTTTCTCCGGGGGGACTGAAGCTTTCTTT; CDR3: CASSFSGGTEAFF
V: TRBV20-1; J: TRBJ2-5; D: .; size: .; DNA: TGCAGTGCCAAAGGCCCAGGGACCCAGTACTTC; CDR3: CSAKGPGTQYF
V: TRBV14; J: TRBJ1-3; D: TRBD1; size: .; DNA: TGTGCCAGCAGCCAAGACCGGGACAGAAGAACCTCTGGAAACACCATATATTTT; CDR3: CASSQDRDRRTSGNTIYF
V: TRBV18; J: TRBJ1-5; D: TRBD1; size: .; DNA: TGTGCCAGCTCATCGGGACAGGGGAATCAGCCCCAGCATTTT; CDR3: CASSSGQGNQPQHF
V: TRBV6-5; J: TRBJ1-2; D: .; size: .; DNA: TGTGCCAGCAGTTACTCTGGCGGGGGTCGGGGCTACACCTTC; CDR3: CASSYSGGGRGYTF
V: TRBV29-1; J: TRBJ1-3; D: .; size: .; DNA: TGCAGCGTTGTAACGGGTAGCTCTGGAAACACCATATATTTT; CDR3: CSVVTGSSGNTIYF
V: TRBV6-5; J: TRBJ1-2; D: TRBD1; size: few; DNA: TGTGCCAGCGGGAGGGACAGGACAGATTATGGCTACACCTTC; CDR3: CASGRDRTDYGYTF
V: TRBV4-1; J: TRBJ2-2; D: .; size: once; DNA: TGCGCCAGCAGCCGAACAGGAGACACCGGGGAGCTGTTTTTT; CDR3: CASSRTGDTGELFF
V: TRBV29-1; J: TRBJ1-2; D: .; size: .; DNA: TGCAGCGTTGAAAATCCACAGGAGAGTGGCTACACCTTC; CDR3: CSVENPQESGYTF
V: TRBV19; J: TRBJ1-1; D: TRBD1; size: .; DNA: TGTGCCAGTAGTTTACCTCGGACAGGGGGTTCCGGGACTGAAGCTTTCTTT; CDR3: CASSLPRTGGSGTEAFF
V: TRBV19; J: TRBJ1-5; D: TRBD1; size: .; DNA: TGTGCCAGTAGCGGACAGGGATATCAGCCCCAGCATTTT; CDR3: CASSGQGYQPQHF